These 30 T cell receptor beta chains were sequenced from one sample in a study of T cell repertoires in cytomegalovirus infection. TCRdb analysed the reads with MiXCR anew, one entry per CDR3 protein. The table shows fewer than 300,000 distinct CDR3 sequences, with about 25% occurring only once. Specimen: PBMCs. Receptors were obtained from a human donor in good health (CMV status not recorded). Some clones in this sample may be carry-over from other donors' samples.

About this clonotype: This could be a read error, since a much larger clone is one nucleotide away. This rearrangement joins TRBV7-6 to TRBJ2-2, with 7 bases fitting TRBD1. CDR3 length equals 16 residues. Germline V gives CDR1 SGHVS, CDR2 FNYEAQ. In DNA form, the CDR3 reads TGTGCCAACAGCCCCTTTGCAGGGGGAAACACCGGGGAGCTGTTTTTT. Translated: CANSPFAGGNTGELFF.

The sample holds many counts of this clonotype. This chain connects TRBV12-3 or TRBV12-4 to TRBJ2-7; 7 bases fit TRBD1. The junction had 3 bases not matched to a gene; V was cut back by 7 bases and J by 0 bases. The CDR3 runs 13 residues. DNA of the CDR3: TGTGCCAGCACGGACAGGAGCTCCTACGAGCAGTACTTC. Residues: CASTDRSSYEQYF.

This clonotype turned up a few times. The rearrangement uses TRBV7-2 and TRBJ2-5; D is possibly TRBD2 (6 bases). Deletions cut 2 bases from V and 9 bases from J, with 16 bases between. The CDR3 is 14 amino acids. Germline V gene data show CDR1 as SGHTA and CDR2 as FQGNSA. The CDR3 sequence is CASSLRGLPRAQYF. The CDR3 DNA is TGTGCCAGCAGCTTAAGAGGACTACCGAGGGCCCAGTACTTC.

In this sample, this clonotype turned up many times. The chain links TRBV7-2 to TRBJ2-5; 8 bases align to TRBD2. The CDR3 consists of 14 residues. CDR1 is SGHTA and CDR2 is FQGNSA in the germline V gene. The V gene end was trimmed by 5 bases and the J gene end by 2 bases; junction bases not matched to a gene: 4. The CDR3 reads CASSRGGLQETQYF. CDR3 bases: TGTGCCAGCAGCCGGGGGGGACTACAAGAGACCCAGTACTTC.

This clonotype was observed a single time. This rearrangement joins TRBV20-1 to TRBJ2-3, with 13 bases matching TRBD2. Germline CDR1 DFQATT, CDR2 SNEGSKA (reference sequence). J was trimmed by 3 bases and V by 4 bases; bases with no gene match: 4. The CDR3 is 15 residues long. The CDR3 sequence: CSAIGTSGTTDTQYF. CDR3 nucleotide sequence: TGCAGTGCTATTGGGACTAGCGGGACAACAGATACGCAGTATTTT.

The chain is built from TRBV28 and TRBJ2-7, with 8 positions matching TRBD1. Per the germline V gene, CDR1 is MDHEN and CDR2 is SYDVKM. The length of the CDR3 is 14 residues. V was clipped by 5 bases and J by 6 bases; unmatched bases: 9. The DNA of the CDR3 is TGTGCCAGCAGTGAAACAGGGGGACGACTCGAGCAGTACTTC. It codes for CASSETGGRLEQYF.

CDR3 bases: TGTGCCAGCAGCAGAAATAGCAGGGGTAATGAGCAGTTCTTC. Encoded protein: CASSRNSRGNEQFF. The chain combines TRBV7-8 with TRBJ2-1; perhaps TRBD1 as D (6 bases). The CDR3 sequence is 14 residues long. Germline CDR1 reads SGHVS; CDR2 reads FQNEAQ. The germline V and J ends were trimmed by 5 bases and 7 bases, with 15 bases remaining between them.

J is TRBJ1-5 and V is TRBV28; 10 bases match TRBD1. This CDR3 spans 16 amino acids. Germline CDR1 reads MDHEN; CDR2 reads SYDVKM. The trim removed 4 bases at V and 4 bases at J, leaving 7 bases unmatched. The CDR3 here is CASSSEGQGGNQPQHF. For the CDR3, the DNA is TGTGCCAGCAGTTCCGAAGGACAGGGGGGGAATCAGCCCCAGCATTTT. The full variable domain, in which reference TRBV28 and TRBJ1-5 provide the parts outside the CDR3, is DVKVTQSSRYLVKRTGEKVFLECVQDMDHENMFWYRQDPGLGLRLIYFSYDVKMKEKGDIPEGYSVSREKKERFSLILESASTNQTSMYLCASSSEGQGGNQPQHFGDGTRLSIL.

At least ten counts were recorded for this clonotype. The chain carries TRBV7-2 and TRBJ2-7; a possible D gene is TRBD2 (6 bases). Germline V gene data show CDR1 as SGHTA and CDR2 as FQGNSA. The CDR3 is 14 residues long. V was cut by 2 bases and J by 3 bases, with 11 bases left in between. CDR3 DNA sequence: TGTGCCAGCAGCTTATTCGGGGGACTCTACGAGCAGTACTTC. Translating gives CASSLFGGLYEQYF.

Many counts were recorded for this clonotype. The genes are TRBV28 and TRBJ2-2, with TRBD2 matching 16 bases. The junction had 2 bases not matched to a gene; V was cut back by 1 base and J by 0 bases. Germline V gene lookup returns CDR1 MDHEN and CDR2 SYDVKM. This CDR3 contains 19 residues. CDR3 nucleotide sequence: TGTGCCAGCAGTTTATCGGGACTAGCGGGAGGGTCGAACACCGGGGAGCTGTTTTTT. Amino acid sequence: CASSLSGLAGGSNTGELFF.

Written as DNA, the CDR3 is TGTGCCAGCAGTCCCCCCGGTTCAATGAAATTCACTCAGCCCCAGCATTTT. Translating gives CASSPPGSMKFTQPQHF. The chain couples TRBV28 to TRBJ1-5, with D uncertain. Germline V gives CDR1 MDHEN, CDR2 SYDVKM. The length of the CDR3 is 17 residues. V was pared by 5 bases and J by 6 bases, with 23 bases between.

The table lists this clonotype with many counts. The chain couples TRBV6-6 to TRBJ2-2; the D call may be TRBD1 or TRBD2 (6 bases each). Per germline, CDR1 MNHNY and CDR2 SVGAGI (reference sequence). V was pared by 5 bases and J by 0 bases, with 16 bases between. This CDR3 spans 17 amino acids. DNA for the CDR3: TGTGCCAGCAGTGAGACTTTCGGGGGCGCGAACACCGGGGAGCTGTTTTTT. Amino acid sequence: CASSETFGGANTGELFF.

As DNA, the CDR3 is TGTGCCAGCAGACGTGACAGCTCCTACGAGCAGTACTTC. It yields the protein CASRRDSSYEQYF. The gene calls are TRBV11-2 and TRBJ2-7, with D possibly being TRBD1 (5 bases). The germline gives CDR1 SGHAT, CDR2 FQNNGV. V shed 6 bases and J shed 0 bases, with 9 bases lying between them. The CDR3 runs 13 residues.

The chain links TRBV11-3 to TRBJ2-1, with D perhaps matching TRBD2 (6 bases). The ends were cut back, 0 bases at V and 8 bases at J, with 8 bases in the middle. Germline loops: CDR1 SGHNT, CDR2 YENEEA. This CDR3 spans 13 amino acids. CDR3 nucleotide sequence: TGTGCCAGCAGCTTAGAAGGGGAGGATGAGCAGTTCTTC. This encodes CASSLEGEDEQFF. Full variable domain (outside the CDR3, taken from reference TRBV11-3 and TRBJ2-1): EAGVVQSPRYKIIEKKQPVAFWCNPISGHNTLYWYLQNLGQGPELLIRYENEEAVDDSQLPKDRFSAERLKGVDSTLKIQPAELGDSAVYLCASSLEGEDEQFFGPGTRLTVL.

V gene TRBV6-6 combines with J gene TRBJ2-7; 9 bases are shared with TRBD2. The CDR3 loop spans 14 amino acids. After removal of 6 bases from V and 3 bases from J, the junction contained 6 bases not matched to a gene. The germline V gene encodes CDR1 MNHNY and CDR2 SVGAGI (reference sequence). The CDR3 is CASRAAGGRYEQYF. The CDR3 DNA reads as TGTGCCAGCAGAGCAGCGGGAGGCCGCTACGAGCAGTACTTC.

This clonotype was observed a handful of times. V gene TRBV12-3 or TRBV12-4 combines with J gene TRBJ2-5; D is unresolved. V was clipped by 1 base and J by 5 bases, with 11 bases between them. The CDR3 consists of 14 residues. In nucleotides, the CDR3 is TGTGCCAGCAGTTTAGTAGGCAGCCTCGAGACCCAGTACTTC. It is translated as CASSLVGSLETQYF.

The chain carries TRBV11-2 and TRBJ1-2, with 7 bases matching TRBD1. The germline CDR1 and CDR2 sequences are SGHAT and FQNNGV. After removal of 7 bases from V and 7 bases from J, the junction contained 9 bases not matched to a gene. This CDR3 has 13 amino acids. The CDR3 reads CASTGRQGFGYTF. Here the CDR3 DNA reads TGTGCCAGCACCGGGCGACAGGGATTTGGCTACACCTTC. The entire variable domain, with the rest obtained from reference TRBV11-2 and TRBJ1-2, is as follows: EAGVAQSPRYKIIEKRQSVAFWCNPISGHATLYWYQQILGQGPKLLIQFQNNGVVDDSQLPKDRFSAERLKGVDSTLKIQPAKLEDSAVYLCASTGRQGFGYTFGSGTRLTVV.

The table lists this clonotype with many counts. J is TRBJ1-2 and V is TRBV7-2; D unresolved. Trimming took 1 base from V and 4 from J, leaving 7 bases between them. CDR3 length: 13 residues. Germline V gene lookup returns CDR1 SGHTA and CDR2 FQGNSA. The CDR3 sequence is CASSLDGIYGYTF. The CDR3 DNA sequence: TGTGCCAGCAGCTTAGACGGGATCTATGGCTACACCTTC. The full variable domain, completed using reference TRBV7-2 and TRBJ1-2, is GAGVSQSPSNKVTEKGKDVELRCDPISGHTALYWYRQSLGQGLEFLIYFQGNSAPDKSGLPSDRFSAERTGGSVSTLTIQRTQQEDSAVYLCASSLDGIYGYTFGSGTRLTVV.

This clonotype was picked up a small number of times. V usage is TRBV4-3 and J usage is TRBJ1-2, with unresolved D. Trimming removed 0 bases at V and 4 bases at J, with 6 bases between. CDR1 is LGHNA, CDR2 YSLEER, per germline. CDR3 length: 13 residues. The CDR3 reads CASSQEGSYGYTF. The CDR3 DNA reads TGCGCCAGCAGCCAAGAGGGCAGCTATGGCTACACCTTC.

This clonotype was seen a few times. The rearrangement uses TRBV7-6 and TRBJ2-2; TRBD1 or TRBD2 may be the D gene (5 bases each). Germline V CDR1 and CDR2: SGHVS, FNYEAQ. V was clipped by 5 bases and J by 1 base, with 14 bases between them. This CDR3 region has 16 residues. Written as DNA, the CDR3 is TGTGCCAGCAGCCGACCGGGACCGAGGAACACCGGGGAGCTGTTTTTT. It is translated as CASSRPGPRNTGELFF.

The gene calls are TRBV25-1 and TRBJ2-7; 11 nucleotides align to TRBD2. Germline CDR1 reads MGHDK; CDR2 reads SYGVNS. After removal of 6 bases from V and 6 bases from J, the junction contained 1 base not matched to a gene. This CDR3 has 12 amino acids. CDR3: CASSGLAGEQYF. CDR3 in DNA: TGTGCCAGCAGCGGACTAGCGGGCGAGCAGTACTTC.

Ten or more counts support this clonotype. J is TRBJ2-3 and V is TRBV7-2; TRBD2 matches at 14 bases. After removal of 5 bases from V and 6 bases from J, the junction contained 13 bases not matched to a gene. The germline CDR1 and CDR2 sequences are SGHTA and FQGNSA. CDR3 length equals 18 residues. CDR3 protein: CASSHFFGTSGSSDTQYF. CDR3 nucleotides: TGTGCCAGCAGCCACTTCTTTGGGACTAGCGGGAGTTCCGATACGCAGTATTTT.

This clonotype has just a few counts. The chain carries TRBV28 and TRBJ2-7, with TRBD1 matching over 8 bases. Germline values: CDR1 MDHEN, CDR2 SYDVKM. With V trimmed by 3 bases and J by 7 bases, 11 bases remained unmatched. This CDR3 is built from 15 residues. Here the CDR3 DNA reads TGTGCCAGCAGTTTCCCGGGGACAGGCCCGCTGGAGCAGTACTTC. Its translation: CASSFPGTGPLEQYF.

CDR3 sequence: CASSLDRAPLV. Here the CDR3 DNA reads TGTGCCAGCAGCTTAGATCGAGCTCCACTCGTC. The rearrangement joins TRBV11-2 to TRBJ2-7; D is ambiguous. The CDR3 length is 11 residues. CDR1 and CDR2 (germline): SGHAT, FQNNGV.

The chain carries TRBV15 and TRBJ1-1; D unclear. V was cut by 0 bases and J by 0 bases, with 14 bases left in between. CDR1 LNHNV and CDR2 YYDKDF come from the germline V gene (reference sequence). The CDR3 is made up of 17 amino acids. CDR3 sequence: CATSRDQATLMNTEAFF. As DNA, the CDR3 is TGTGCCACCAGCAGAGATCAGGCAACCCTGATGAACACTGAAGCTTTCTTT.

There are a few counts of this clonotype. The chain has TRBV18 and TRBJ2-7, with 9 bases aligning to TRBD1. V shed 5 bases, J shed 6 bases, and the junction held 11 bases outside the gene matches. This CDR3 is 15 amino acids long. CDR1 is KGHSH and CDR2 is LQKENI in the germline V gene. The CDR3 nucleotides read TGTGCCAGCTCATCGGGGACAGGGTTTGCGAGCGAGCAGTACTTC. Amino acids: CASSSGTGFASEQYF.

This clonotype was observed a few times. The chain is built from TRBV28 and TRBJ1-4, with a weak D call TRBD1 (6 bases). This CDR3 has 14 amino acids. Germline-derived CDR1 and CDR2 are MDHEN and SYDVKM. The V end was cut by 6 bases, the J end by 8 bases, with 16 bases between. The CDR3 coding sequence is TGTGCCAGCAGGGTGTTACAGGGTGGGGAAAAACTGTTTTTT. This encodes CASRVLQGGEKLFF.

In its sample, this clonotype was seen many times. The rearrangement joins TRBV7-3 to TRBJ1-1; TRBD1 agrees at 8 bases. V shed 2 bases and J 1 base; nucleotides not matched to a gene: 3. CDR1 and CDR2 from the germline V gene are SGHTA and FQGTGA. This CDR3 has 15 amino acids. The CDR3 sequence: CASSLYGTGNTEAFF. The CDR3 coding sequence is TGTGCCAGCAGCTTATATGGGACAGGGAACACTGAAGCTTTCTTT.

This clonotype was recorded at least ten times. This chain links TRBV11-2 with TRBJ2-5; no firm D call. The V gene lost 1 base and the J gene lost 5 bases, with 11 bases spanning the gap. Germline lookup yields CDR1 SGHAT and CDR2 FQNNGV. The CDR3 consists of 14 residues. In DNA form, the CDR3 reads TGTGCCAGCAGCTTAGTACCAGTTGCTGAGACCCAGTACTTC. Its translation is CASSLVPVAETQYF.

The table lists this clonotype with many counts. The chain employs TRBV11-3 and TRBJ2-1; tentative D call: TRBD1 (7 bases). The germline gives CDR1 SGHNT, CDR2 YENEEA. The CDR3 totals 17 residues. The V end lost 1 base, the J end lost 5 bases, and 18 bases lay between the germline ends. The CDR3 sequence: CASSLVFGRGVNNEQFF. CDR3 nucleotide sequence: TGTGCCAGCAGCTTAGTATTTGGCAGGGGGGTGAACAATGAGCAGTTCTTC.